The 21 T cell receptor beta chains below were found in one sample sequenced in a study of T cell repertoires in cytomegalovirus infection. Antigen specificity for these receptors is unknown. TCRdb reanalysed the reads using MiXCR and keeps one entry per CDR3 protein. The sample lists fewer than 900,000 distinct CDR3 sequences; around 29% were seen once. This material consisted of cultured CD8+ T cells from PBMCs, taken from culture after CMV antigen stimulation. The receptors shown here come from a human donor in good health (CMV status not recorded). Some clones in this sample may be carry-over from other donors' samples.

The rearrangement uses TRBV13 and TRBJ2-7, with D tentatively TRBD2 (7 bases). V lost 7 bases and J 2 bases, leaving 12 bases between the germline ends. CDR3 length: 13 amino acids. Germline loops: CDR1 PRHDT, CDR2 FYEKMQ (reference sequence). The CDR3 here is CASNQGRAYEQYV. In nucleotides, the CDR3 is TGTGCCAGCAACCAGGGGAGGGCCTACGAGCAGTACGTC.

In its sample, this clonotype was seen many times. CDR3 sequence reads: CAGGRMNTEAFF. As DNA, the CDR3 is TGTGCCGGGGGACGGATGAACACTGAAGCTTTCTTT. The chain is built from TRBV12-3 or TRBV12-4 and TRBJ1-1; tentative D call: TRBD1 (5 bases). Trimming stripped 11 bases from V and 0 bases from J, with 10 bases between. The CDR3 spans 12 residues.

The chain carries TRBV13 and TRBJ1-3; D uncertain. V was shortened by 0 bases and J by 4 bases, with 10 bases between the two germline ends. The CDR3 consists of 15 residues. The germline CDR1 and CDR2 sequences are PRHDT and FYEKMQ (reference sequence). The CDR3 DNA follows: TGTGCCAGCAGCTTAGGCTGGACCCCCGGAAACACCATATATTTT. Its protein product is CASSLGWTPGNTIYF.

The rearrangement joins TRBV6-1 to TRBJ2-3, with D maybe TRBD2 (6 bases). Trimming left V 6 bases short and J 3 bases short, with 16 bases between. The CDR3 extends over 15 amino acids. Germline-derived CDR1 and CDR2 are MNHNS and SASEGT. CDR3 in DNA: TGTGCCAGCAGCCGGGGACTGAGGGAAACAGATACGCAGTATTTT. This gives the protein CASSRGLRETDTQYF.

This clonotype was counted at least ten times. The J gene is TRBJ2-7, the V gene TRBV7-6; unclear D gene. Trimming shortened V by 1 base and J by 0 bases, and 4 bases separated the two germline ends. The CDR3 extends over 13 amino acids. Germline CDR1 SGHVS, CDR2 FNYEAQ. CDR3 nucleotide sequence: TGTGCCAGCAGCTTAGGTAACTCCTACGAGCAGTACTTC. The encoded protein is CASSLGNSYEQYF.

This clonotype was counted only a few times. V usage is TRBV12-3 or TRBV12-4 and J usage is TRBJ2-3; 7 bases map to TRBD2. The ends lost 6 bases at V and 2 bases at J; junction bases unmatched: 8. This CDR3 has 15 residues. The CDR3 sequence is CASSPTGGYTDTQYF. In nucleotides, the CDR3 is TGTGCCAGCAGCCCAACCGGGGGGTACACAGATACGCAGTATTTT.

This clonotype has a handful of counts. This chain connects TRBV19 to TRBJ1-1; D remains unclear. Looked up from germline, CDR1 is LNHDA and CDR2 is SQIVND (reference sequence). V was pared by 6 bases and J by 6 bases, with 14 bases between. CDR3 length: 13 residues. The CDR3 DNA is TGTGCCAGTAGGACTATCGGGATCCCTGAAGCTTTCTTT. Amino acid sequence: CASRTIGIPEAFF.

This chain joins TRBV19 and TRBJ2-3, with 7 nucleotides matching TRBD2. The CDR3 covers 15 residues. CDR1 and CDR2 (germline): LNHDA, SQIVND (reference sequence). V lost 5 bases and J lost 3; bases outside the gene matches: 8. In DNA form, the CDR3 reads TGTGCCAGTAGTGGGGGGACGCGGGGGACAGATACGCAGTATTTT. Translating it yields CASSGGTRGTDTQYF.

The J gene is TRBJ1-3, the V gene TRBV7-9, with 7 bases lining up with TRBD1. Germline-derived CDR1 and CDR2 are SEHNR and FQNEAQ (reference sequence). The CDR3 is 17 residues long. V shed 5 bases and J 2 bases; nucleotides not matched to a gene: 12. The CDR3 sequence: CASSPAPGTVTGNTIYF. For the CDR3, the DNA is TGTGCCAGCAGCCCCGCGCCTGGGACAGTAACTGGAAACACCATATATTTT.

The chain uses TRBV25-1 and TRBJ2-1; 11 bases match TRBD2. The CDR3 runs to 14 residues. CDR1 is MGHDK and CDR2 is SYGVNS in the germline V gene. The V segment lost 4 bases and the J segment 7 bases; nucleotides outside the gene matches: 3. CDR3 bases: TGTGCCAGCAGTGTAGCGGGGGGGGCTAATGAGCAGTTCTTC. Residues: CASSVAGGANEQFF.

This rearrangement joins TRBV4-2 to TRBJ1-2; tentative D call: TRBD1 (5 bases). Trimming removed 1 base at V and 11 bases at J, with 23 bases between. The V gene's germline CDR1 is LGHNA and CDR2 YNFKEQ. This CDR3 has 16 amino acids. The CDR3 here is CASSQGRTRSPLGYTF. The CDR3, as DNA: TGTGCCAGCAGCCAAGGGAGGACACGATCTCCGCTCGGGTACACCTTC.

This clonotype was seen a few times. This chain connects TRBV5-6 to TRBJ2-5; weak D call: TRBD2 (6 bases). The germline gives CDR1 SGHDT, CDR2 YYEEEE. There are 16 residues in the CDR3. Trimming took 4 bases from V and 2 from J, leaving 18 bases between them. The CDR3 region has the DNA TGTGCCAGCAGCCATATTAGACTAGACCTACAAGAGACCCAGTACTTC. Protein sequence: CASSHIRLDLQETQYF.

This clonotype was observed a few times. The chain employs TRBV28 and TRBJ2-7; D gene uncertain. V was cut by 3 bases and J by 3 bases, with 15 bases left in between. The germline V gene encodes CDR1 MDHEN and CDR2 SYDVKM. The CDR3 is made up of 15 amino acids. This CDR3 reads CASSFSDNYNYEQYV. The CDR3 DNA reads as TGTGCCAGCAGTTTCTCAGATAACTACAACTACGAGCAGTACGTC.

The gene calls are TRBV5-4 and TRBJ2-7, with D possibly called TRBD1 or TRBD2 (5 bases each). Trimming pared 6 bases from V and 4 bases from J, leaving 14 bases between. The CDR3 consists of 13 residues. CDR1 SGHNT and CDR2 YYREEE come from the germline V gene (reference sequence). The CDR3 region has the DNA TGTGCCAGCAAAGGACCTGAGGGGTACGAGCAGTACGTC. This encodes CASKGPEGYEQYV.

CDR3 coding DNA: TGTGCCAGCAGGATAGGGAGCTCTGGAAACACCATATATTTT. Translating it yields CASRIGSSGNTIYF. The chain recombines TRBV13 with TRBJ1-3; D ambiguous. V lost 6 bases and J lost 0, with 9 bases in between. Germline CDR1 is PRHDT and CDR2 is FYEKMQ (reference sequence). The CDR3 is made up of 14 amino acids. Filled out from reference TRBV13 and TRBJ1-3, the complete variable domain reads AAGVIQSPRHLIKEKRETATLKCYPIPRHDTVYWYQQGPGQDPQFLISFYEKMQSDKGSIPDRFSAQQFSDYHSELNMSSLELGDSALYFCASRIGSSGNTIYFGEGSWLTVV.

This clonotype appeared a few times. CDR3 region: CASSEGGTNEKLFF. CDR3 DNA: TGTGCCAGCTCAGAGGGAGGCACTAATGAAAAACTGTTTTTT. The rearrangement links TRBV7-9 to TRBJ1-4, with D uncertain. Per germline, CDR1 SEHNR and CDR2 FQNEAQ (reference sequence). V was pared by 8 bases and J by 2 bases, with 12 bases between. The CDR3 extends over 14 amino acids. Filled out from reference TRBV7-9 and TRBJ1-4, the complete variable domain reads DTGVSQNPRHKITKRGQNVTFRCDPISEHNRLYWYRQTLGQGPEFLTYFQNEAQLEKSRLLSDRFSAERPKGSFSTLEIQRTEQGDSAMYLCASSEGGTNEKLFFGSGTQLSVL.

The chain uses TRBV25-1 and TRBJ1-5, with a possible D match to TRBD1 (6 bases). V was cut by 4 bases and J by 6 bases, with 13 bases left in between. Germline CDR1 is MGHDK and CDR2 is SYGVNS. CDR3 size: 14 residues. The CDR3 loop reads CASSGTGFGQPQHF. CDR3 in DNA: TGTGCCAGCAGTGGAACAGGGTTTGGTCAGCCCCAGCATTTT.

This clonotype was seen only a few times. V gene TRBV4-1 combines with J gene TRBJ1-1; D gene ambiguous. Trimming took 1 base from V and 1 from J, leaving 16 bases between them. The CDR3 sequence is 17 residues long. The germline V gene encodes CDR1 MGHRA and CDR2 YSYEKL. The CDR3 loop reads CASSQGGGQRRNTEAFF. CDR3 DNA: TGCGCCAGCAGCCAAGGAGGTGGGCAGAGGAGGAACACTGAAGCTTTCTTT.

This rearrangement joins TRBV27 to TRBJ2-1; 9 positions match TRBD1. Trimming removed 5 bases from V and 7 bases from J; junction bases left unmatched: 9. Germline CDR1 and CDR2: MNHEY and SMNVEV (reference sequence). There are 15 residues in the CDR3. Written as DNA, the CDR3 is TGTGCCAGCAGTACGACAGGGGGTGAAAGGAATGAGCAGTTCTTC. As protein: CASSTTGGERNEQFF.

A note on this clonotype: Just one base apart from a much larger clone, this may be a read error. V usage is TRBV7-2 and J usage is TRBJ2-5; perhaps TRBD1 as D (8 bases). This CDR3 region has 16 residues. CDR1 and CDR2 (germline): SGHTA, FQGNSA. Trimming shortened V by 1 base and J by 7 bases, and 19 bases separated the two germline ends. CDR3 in DNA: TGTGCCAGCAGCTTAGTAGGCTTCACAGGGGGGGTGACCCAGTACTTC. Protein: CASSLVGFTGGVTQYF.

V gene TRBV19 combines with J gene TRBJ2-2; tentatively, D is TRBD1 or TRBD2 (5 bases each). Germline V gives CDR1 LNHDA, CDR2 SQIVND (reference sequence). V was cut by 0 bases and J by 11 bases, with 16 bases left in between. The length of the CDR3 is 15 residues. The CDR3 is CASSIDRGPARELFF. DNA for the CDR3: TGTGCCAGTAGTATAGACCGGGGACCCGCCCGCGAGCTGTTTTTT. The variable domain in full, completed from reference TRBV19 and TRBJ2-2, reads DGGITQSPKYLFRKEGQNVTLSCEQNLNHDAMYWYRQDPGQGLRLIYYSQIVNDFQKGDIAEGYSVSREKKESFPLTVTSAQKNPTAFYLCASSIDRGPARELFFGEGSRLTVL.